The source of this T cell receptor (beta chain) is a study of cytomegalovirus exposure and HLA in healthy donors. Turning to the study itself: An early data release held tens of millions of unique TCRs from HLA-typed donors.

General observations from the study: Apparent HLA restriction characterized most CMV-associated TCR beta chains in a later analysis.

CDR1 is MNHNS and CDR2 is SASEGT in the germline V gene. Trimming stripped 5 bases from V and 3 bases from J, with 8 bases between. The CDR3 runs to 12 residues. As to this clone: What it recognizes is unknown.

Vbeta (60) and Jbeta (13) primers were used in the PCR. The repertoire was sequenced with immunoSEQ multiplex PCR; TCRdb's copy has only in-frame clones and lacks some. The top ten hold 1.5% to 2% of the sample, which has 140,000 to 150,000 clones, 73% seen once. This receptor was taken from a woman between 18 and 29 years old in good health and CMV-seronegative. Sequenced material: PBMCs. The chain has TRBV6-1 and TRBJ2-7; D remains ambiguous. CDR3 nucleotides: TGTGCCAGCAGTTTGGGCCTCTACGAGCAGTACGTC. Its protein product is CASSLGLYEQYV.